This T cell receptor beta chain came from a study of long-term antiretroviral therapy in people with HIV. Study-level results: Diversity went up after ART and still fell short of transplant donor controls.

This CDR3 has 14 residues. The ends were cut back, 3 bases at V and 2 bases at J, with 8 bases in the middle. In germline, CDR1 is SGDLS, CDR2 YYNGEE. Survey-level resolution applied to immunoSEQ assay v3.0. Profiled with immunoSEQ multiplex PCR; TCRdb holds only in-frame clones, not every one. The sample consists of about 30,000 clones, around 93% of them appearing once. Each sample contained roughly 0.95-10 million cryopreserved PBMC, thawed before DNA extraction. Worth noting for this clone: Antigen specificity is unknown.

This sequence originates from a man between 45 and 60 years old with HIV. The material sequenced was unsorted PBMCs, taken about 7.2 years after starting antiretroviral therapy. The chain links TRBV9 to TRBJ2-2; D is possibly TRBD2 (5 bases). The CDR3 nucleotides are TGTGCCAGCAGCGGGACTCGAAACACCGGGGAGCTGTTTTTT. This gives the protein CASSGTRNTGELFF.